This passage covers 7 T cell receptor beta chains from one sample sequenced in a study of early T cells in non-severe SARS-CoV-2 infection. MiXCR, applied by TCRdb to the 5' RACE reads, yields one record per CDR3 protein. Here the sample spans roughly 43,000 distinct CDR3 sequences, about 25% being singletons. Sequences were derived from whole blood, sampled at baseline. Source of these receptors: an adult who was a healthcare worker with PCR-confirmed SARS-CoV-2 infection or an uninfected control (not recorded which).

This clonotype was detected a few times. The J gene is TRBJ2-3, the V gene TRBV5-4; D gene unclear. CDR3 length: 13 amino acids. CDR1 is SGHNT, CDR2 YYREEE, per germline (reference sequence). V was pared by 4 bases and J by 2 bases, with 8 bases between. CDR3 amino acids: CASSTVDTDTQYF. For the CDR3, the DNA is TGTGCCAGCAGCACTGTGGACACAGATACGCAGTATTTT.

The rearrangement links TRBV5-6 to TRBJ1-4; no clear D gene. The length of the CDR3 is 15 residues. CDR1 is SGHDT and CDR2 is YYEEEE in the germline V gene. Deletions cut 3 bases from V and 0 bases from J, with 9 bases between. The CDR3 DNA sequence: TGTGCCAGCAGCTACATGATTGCAACTAATGAAAAACTGTTTTTT. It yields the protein CASSYMIATNEKLFF.

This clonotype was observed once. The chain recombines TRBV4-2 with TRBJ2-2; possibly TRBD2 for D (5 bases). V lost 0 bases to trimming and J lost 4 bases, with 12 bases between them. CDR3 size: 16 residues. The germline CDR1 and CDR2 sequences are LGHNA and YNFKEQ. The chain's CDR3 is CASSQDQGSGTGELFF. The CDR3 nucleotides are TGTGCCAGCAGCCAAGATCAAGGGAGTGGCACCGGGGAGCTGTTTTTT.

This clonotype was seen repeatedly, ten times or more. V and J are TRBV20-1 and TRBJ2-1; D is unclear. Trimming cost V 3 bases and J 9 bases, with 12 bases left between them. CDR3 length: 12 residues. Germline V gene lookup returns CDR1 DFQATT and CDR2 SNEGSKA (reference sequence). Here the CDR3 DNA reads TGCAGTGCTAGCGGGCCGTGGGGTGAGCAGTTCTTC. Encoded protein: CSASGPWGEQFF.

The CDR3 sequence: CASSFGYFGATEAFF. CDR3 nucleotide sequence: TGTGCCAGCAGTTTCGGCTACTTCGGGGCCACTGAAGCTTTCTTT. The gene calls are TRBV27 and TRBJ1-1; D may be TRBD1 (5 bases). Trimming took off 3 bases at V and 4 bases at J, with 15 bases between the two ends. The V gene's germline CDR1 is MNHEY and CDR2 SMNVEV (reference sequence). This CDR3 spans 15 amino acids.

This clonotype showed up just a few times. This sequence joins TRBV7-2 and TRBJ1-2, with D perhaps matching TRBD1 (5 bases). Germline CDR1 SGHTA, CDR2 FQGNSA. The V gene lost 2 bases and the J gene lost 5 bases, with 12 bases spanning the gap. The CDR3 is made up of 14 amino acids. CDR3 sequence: CASSLNAGYYGYTF. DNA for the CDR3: TGTGCCAGCAGCTTAAACGCAGGGTATTATGGCTACACCTTC.

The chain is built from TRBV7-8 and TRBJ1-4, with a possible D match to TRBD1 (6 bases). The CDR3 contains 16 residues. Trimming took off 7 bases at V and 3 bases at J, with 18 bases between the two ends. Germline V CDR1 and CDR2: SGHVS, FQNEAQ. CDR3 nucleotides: TGTGCCAGCAAGCAGCAAACAGGGTTGGCTAATGAAAAACTGTTTTTT. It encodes CASKQQTGLANEKLFF.